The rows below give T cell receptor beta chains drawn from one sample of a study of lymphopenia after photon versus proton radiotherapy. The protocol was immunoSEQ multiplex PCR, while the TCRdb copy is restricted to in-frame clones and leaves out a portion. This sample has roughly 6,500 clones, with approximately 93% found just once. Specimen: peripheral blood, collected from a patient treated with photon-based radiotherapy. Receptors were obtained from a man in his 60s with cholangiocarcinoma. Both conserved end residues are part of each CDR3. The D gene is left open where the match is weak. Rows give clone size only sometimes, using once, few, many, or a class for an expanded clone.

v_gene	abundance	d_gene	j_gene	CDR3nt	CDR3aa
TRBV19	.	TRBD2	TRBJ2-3	TGTGCCAGTAGTCCTGGACTAGTTCTAGATACGCAGTATTTT	CASSPGLVLDTQYF
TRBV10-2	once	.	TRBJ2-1	TGCGCCAGCAGTGGCCAGCTGGTTAGCTCCTACAATGAGCAGTTCTTC	CASSGQLVSSYNEQFF
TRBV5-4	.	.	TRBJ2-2	TGTGCCAGCAGCCGCGGAGGGGGGGAGCTGTTTTTT	CASSRGGGELFF
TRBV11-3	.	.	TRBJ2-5	TGTGCCAGCAGCTTAGGACCACAAGAGACCCAGTACTTC	CASSLGPQETQYF
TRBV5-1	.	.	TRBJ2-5	TGCGCCAGCAGCTCGCCGGGGGACGAGACCCAGTACTTC	CASSSPGDETQYF
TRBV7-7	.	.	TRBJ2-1	TGTGCTAGCAGCGCTCGCGCGGACCTCTACAATGAGCAGTTCTTC	CASSARADLYNEQFF
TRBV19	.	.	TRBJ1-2	TGTGCCAGCTCCGCGGGCGCCAACTATGGCTACACCTTC	CASSAGANYGYTF
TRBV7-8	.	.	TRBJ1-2	TGTGCCAGCAGCTTAGCGTTGGACCCATCCGTTTTGTATGGCTACACCTTC	CASSLALDPSVLYGYTF
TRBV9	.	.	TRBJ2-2	TGTGCCAGCAGCGTAATGGCGTCAGGGAACACCGGGGAGCTGTTTTTT	CASSVMASGNTGELFF
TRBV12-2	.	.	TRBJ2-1	TGTGCAAGTCGCTTTAGGACTAGCCTCAATGAGCAGTTCTTC	CASRFRTSLNEQFF
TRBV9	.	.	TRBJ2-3	TGTGCCAGCAGCGCCGGGGCCCCGTCAGATACGCAGTATTTT	CASSAGAPSDTQYF
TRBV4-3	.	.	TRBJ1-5	TGCGCCAGCAGCTTTTATGTTAGGGACCAGCCCCAGCATTTT	CASSFYVRDQPQHF
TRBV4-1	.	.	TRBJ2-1	TGCGCCAGCAGCCAAGTTGGCAGCGGGTCAGTGGGCAATGAGCAGTTCTTC	CASSQVGSGSVGNEQFF
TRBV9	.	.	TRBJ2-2	TGTGCCAGTGGGAAGAACACCGGGGAGCTGTTTTTT	CASGKNTGELFF
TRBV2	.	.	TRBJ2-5	TGTGCCAGCAGGGAAGACAGGCAAGAGACCCAGTACTTC	CASREDRQETQYF
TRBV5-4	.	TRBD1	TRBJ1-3	TGTGCCAGCAGCCTGTTACCGCAGGGGGCGCCTGGAAACACCATATATTTT	CASSLLPQGAPGNTIYF
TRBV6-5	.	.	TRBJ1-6	TGTGCCAGCAGTTACTCCCCTGGGCCCCTCCACTTT	CASSYSPGPLHF
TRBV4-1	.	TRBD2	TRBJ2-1	TGCGCCAGCAGCCGTCACGGGGGGAATGAGCAGTTCTTC	CASSRHGGNEQFF
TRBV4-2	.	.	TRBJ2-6	TGTGCCAGCAGCCAAGTTTCGGGCCTAGGCGCGTCTGGGGCCAACGTCCTGACTTTC	CASSQVSGLGASGANVLTF
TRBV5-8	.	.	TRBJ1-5	TGTGCCAGCAGCCCCCGGACAGTTAGCAATCAGCCCCAGCATTTT	CASSPRTVSNQPQHF
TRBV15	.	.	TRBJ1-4	TGTGCCACCAGCCGACAGGAAGTTGCAACTAATGAAAAACTGTTTTTT	CATSRQEVATNEKLFF
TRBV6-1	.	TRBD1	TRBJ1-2	TGTGCCAGCAGGACAGGGGGCAATGACTATGGCTACACCTTC	CASRTGGNDYGYTF
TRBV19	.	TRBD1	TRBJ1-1	TGTGCCAGTAATACAGGGGGCACTGAAGCTTTCTTT	CASNTGGTEAFF
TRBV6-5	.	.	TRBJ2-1	TGTGCCAGCAGTTTCCAGGGACCTGAGTTCGACAATGAGCAGTTCTTC	CASSFQGPEFDNEQFF
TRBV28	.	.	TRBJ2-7	TGTGCCAGCCGAACTCCCTCCGAGCAGTACTTC	CASRTPSEQYF
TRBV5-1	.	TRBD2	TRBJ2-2	TGCGCCAGCAGCCCGGGACTAGCGACCGGGGAGCTGTTTTTT	CASSPGLATGELFF
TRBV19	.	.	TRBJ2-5	TGTGCCAGTAGTGGGCGGCCAGGGGGGAGCCAGTACTTC	CASSGRPGGSQYF
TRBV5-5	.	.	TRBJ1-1	TGTGCCAGCAGCTTGATGGTTGGGACTGAAGCTTTCTTT	CASSLMVGTEAFF
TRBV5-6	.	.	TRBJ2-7	TGTGCCAGCAGCTTTGGTATCTCCTACGAGCAGTACTTC	CASSFGISYEQYF
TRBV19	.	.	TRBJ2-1	TGTGCCAGTAGTATAGGGAGCCCACCATACAATGAGCAGTTCTTC	CASSIGSPPYNEQFF
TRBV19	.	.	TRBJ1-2	TGTGCCAGTACCCCACCGGGGGCCCAGGCCTATGGCTACACCTTC	CASTPPGAQAYGYTF
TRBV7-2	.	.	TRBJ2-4	TGTGCCAGCAGCTTAAGGAACAGGGTTTGGGACATTCAGTACTTC	CASSLRNRVWDIQYF
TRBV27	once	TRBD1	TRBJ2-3	TGTGCCAGCAGTCTTGACAGGGCGACAGATACGCAGTATTTT	CASSLDRATDTQYF
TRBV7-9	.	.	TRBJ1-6	TGTGCCAGCAGCTTAGGACCAGTTGGGAATTCACCCCTCCACTTT	CASSLGPVGNSPLHF
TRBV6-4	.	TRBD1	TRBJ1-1	TGTGCCAGCAGTGATGGACAGGGGGACACTGAAGCTTTCTTT	CASSDGQGDTEAFF
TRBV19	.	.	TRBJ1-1	TGTGCCAGTAGTATTCCTGGCAGGGTGCGGAATGAAGCTTTCTTT	CASSIPGRVRNEAFF
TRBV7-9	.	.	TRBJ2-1	TGTGCCAGCACCTCGGGGAGCCGGGGACCTAATAATGAGCAGTTCTTC	CASTSGSRGPNNEQFF
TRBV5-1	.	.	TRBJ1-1	TGCGCCAGCAGCGCAACAGTGAACACTGAAGCTTTCTTT	CASSATVNTEAFF
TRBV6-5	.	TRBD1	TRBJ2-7	TGTGCCAGCAGTTTTGGACAGGGGATCTTCTACGAGCAGTACTTC	CASSFGQGIFYEQYF
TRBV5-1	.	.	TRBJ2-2	TGCGCCAGCAGCTTCCAACTGGACGAACTAGGGGGGGAGCTGTTTTTT	CASSFQLDELGGELFF
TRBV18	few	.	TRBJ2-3	TGTGCCAGCTCACCCACTCTTAGCACAGATACGCAGTATTTT	CASSPTLSTDTQYF
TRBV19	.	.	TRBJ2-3	TGTGCCAGTAGTATAGATTGGCAGGGCGCAGATACGCAGTATTTT	CASSIDWQGADTQYF